Shown below are 29 T cell receptor beta chains from a single sample sequenced in a study of T cell changes during pregnancy in multiple sclerosis. Sequencing was performed with immunoSEQ multiplex PCR; in TCRdb, only in-frame clones are kept and a portion is missing. The data show tens of thousands of clones, 88% seen once. Sequences were derived from CD4+ T cells from peripheral blood mononuclear cells, sampled in the second trimester of pregnancy. These receptors originate from a female donor with multiple sclerosis, enrolled in a pregnancy study.

This clone was seen just once. The V call is TRBV11-2, the J call TRBJ2-7; 7 bases align to TRBD1. V lost 1 base to trimming and J lost 3 bases; unmatched junction nucleotides: 6. The CDR3 is 15 amino acids. The germline gives CDR1 SGHAT, CDR2 FQNNGV. The CDR3 is CASSLGQGIDYEQYF. CDR3 coding DNA: TGTGCCAGCAGCTTAGGACAGGGTATCGACTACGAGCAGTACTTC. The variable domain in full, completed from reference TRBV11-2 and TRBJ2-7, reads EAGVAQSPRYKIIEKRQSVAFWCNPISGHATLYWYQQILGQGPKLLIQFQNNGVVDDSQLPKDRFSAERLKGVDSTLKIQPAKLEDSAVYLCASSLGQGIDYEQYFGPGTRLTVT.

This clone occurred a few times. The chain links TRBV6-5 to TRBJ1-1; no reliable D call. Germline V lookup: CDR1 MNHEY, CDR2 SVGAGI. V lost 2 bases and J 5 bases, leaving 9 bases between the germline ends. This CDR3 comprises 13 residues. CDR3 bases: TGTGCCAGCAGTTACAGACGGCGGACTGAAGCTTTCTTT. It is translated as CASSYRRRTEAFF.

This clone came up a few times. This chain uses TRBV7-3 with TRBJ2-7, with 10 bases matching TRBD1. The CDR3 contains 15 residues. J was trimmed by 5 bases and V by 5 bases; bases with no gene match: 9. Germline assignment: CDR1 SGHTA and CDR2 FQGTGA. CDR3 loop: CASSASGQGTHEQYF. CDR3 bases: TGTGCCAGCAGCGCGTCGGGACAGGGGACCCACGAGCAGTACTTC.

Concerning this clone: The junction departs from the called germline gene at one end, perhaps through a read error. The chain employs TRBV6-4 and TRBJ1-2; D ambiguous. CDR1 is MRHNA and CDR2 is SNTAGT in the germline V gene. The CDR3 contains 16 residues. CDR3 sequence: CASSDSSSEAGYGYTF. In nucleotides, the CDR3 is TGTGCCAGCAGTGACTCGTCCTCGGAGGCTGGCTATGGCTATACCTTC.

The V gene is TRBV6-5, the J gene TRBJ2-7; D perhaps matches TRBD2 (6 bases). The CDR3 covers 14 residues. Germline CDR1 MNHEY, CDR2 SVGAGI. Trimming took 0 bases from V and 6 from J, leaving 12 bases between them. The CDR3 spells CASSYSSGVVEQYF. The CDR3 DNA sequence: TGTGCCAGCAGTTACTCGTCGGGAGTGGTCGAGCAGTACTTC.

The chain links TRBV19 to TRBJ2-2; 10 bases match TRBD1. Germline CDR1 and CDR2: LNHDA and SQIVND (reference sequence). V lost 5 bases, J lost 7 bases, and 4 bases stayed unmatched. The CDR3 covers 14 residues. CDR3 DNA: TGTGCCAGTAGTGTGGGACAGGGGAACGGGGAGCTGTTTTTT. Amino acids: CASSVGQGNGELFF. Complete variable domain (other parts from reference TRBV19 and TRBJ2-2): DGGITQSPKYLFRKEGQNVTLSCEQNLNHDAMYWYRQDPGQGLRLIYYSQIVNDFQKGDIAEGYSVSREKKESFPLTVTSAQKNPTAFYLCASSVGQGNGELFFGEGSRLTVL.

This sequence joins TRBV11-1 and TRBJ2-7; possible D gene TRBD1, 6 bases. Germline V CDR1 and CDR2: SGHAT, FQDESV (reference sequence). The CDR3 is 15 amino acids. V was shortened by 5 bases and J by 3 bases, with 17 bases between the two germline ends. This CDR3 is CASSQAQGSVYEQYF. CDR3 DNA sequence: TGTGCCAGCAGCCAAGCACAGGGTTCGGTCTACGAGCAGTACTTC.

This chain connects TRBV5-8 to TRBJ1-5; D is perhaps TRBD1 (5 bases). Trimming pared 0 bases from V and 0 bases from J, leaving 7 bases between. The CDR3 is 15 amino acids. The V gene's germline CDR1 is SGHTS and CDR2 YDEGEE. The DNA of the CDR3 is TGTGCCAGCAGCTTGGGACAGTTTAGCAATCAGCCCCAGCATTTT. Its protein is CASSLGQFSNQPQHF.

The V and J genes are TRBV5-3 and TRBJ1-2; D unclear. TRBV5-3 is reported as an ORF; its role is uncertain. The CDR3 is made up of 12 amino acids. V was trimmed by 5 bases and J by 3 bases, leaving 8 bases between them. The CDR3, as DNA: TGTGCCAGAAGTCCGGAGGACTATGGCTACACCTTC. Translation gives CARSPEDYGYTF.

This clone has just a few counts. This chain joins TRBV5-6 and TRBJ2-1, with 7 bases fitting TRBD2. Unmatched junction bases numbered 8, after V lost 4 bases and J lost 4 bases. This CDR3 is built from 15 residues. Germline V gene data show CDR1 as SGHDT and CDR2 as YYEEEE. CDR3 loop: CASSLRGTTYNEQFF. Here the CDR3 DNA reads TGTGCCAGCAGCCTCCGGGGGACTACATACAATGAGCAGTTCTTC.

The CDR3 here is CASRAPFGQANTGELFF. The CDR3 nucleotides are TGTGCCAGCAGAGCCCCGTTCGGACAGGCGAACACCGGGGAGCTGTTTTTT. The chain uses TRBV2 and TRBJ2-2; 7 bases are a match to TRBD1. The CDR3 length is 17 residues. The trim removed 6 bases at V and 0 bases at J, leaving 10 bases unmatched. Germline V gene sequence: CDR1 SNHLY, CDR2 FYNNEI. Full variable domain (rest looked up from reference TRBV2 and TRBJ2-2): EPEVTQTPSHQVTQMGQEVILRCVPISNHLYFYWYRQILGQKVEFLVSFYNNEISEKSEIFDDQFSVERPDGSNFTLKIRSTKLEDSAMYFCASRAPFGQANTGELFFGEGSRLTVL.

The chain is built from TRBV6-5 and TRBJ2-7, with TRBD2 matching over 9 bases. The CDR3 has 15 residues. Germline CDR1 and CDR2: MNHEY and SVGAGI. Trimming cost V 1 base and J 3 bases; bases outside gene matches: 4. In DNA, the CDR3 is TGTGCCAGCAGTTACTATGCTAGCGGGAACTACGAGCAGTACTTC. It specifies CASSYYASGNYEQYF.

The gene calls are TRBV9 and TRBJ1-2; no reliable D call. CDR1 and CDR2 from the germline V gene are SGDLS and YYNGEE. The CDR3 has 10 amino acids. Trimming stripped 7 bases from V and 5 bases from J, with 6 bases between. The CDR3 protein is CASGLYGYTF. The CDR3 DNA sequence: TGTGCCAGCGGGCTTTATGGCTACACCTTC.

V usage is TRBV5-4 and J usage is TRBJ2-1, with D possibly matching TRBD1 (6 bases). This CDR3 has 14 amino acids. Trimming pared 4 bases from V and 5 bases from J, leaving 13 bases between. CDR1 and CDR2 (germline): SGHNT, YYREEE (reference sequence). CDR3 in amino acids: CASSANRVNNEQFF. The DNA of the CDR3 is TGTGCCAGCAGCGCCAACAGGGTTAACAATGAGCAGTTCTTC.

As concerns this clone: Other DNA sequences in this specimen translate into the identical CDR3. This chain uses TRBV7-2 with TRBJ2-5; possibly TRBD1 for D (5 bases). CDR1 and CDR2 (germline): SGHTA, FQGNSA. The CDR3 length is 15 residues. The V end was cut by 2 bases, the J end by 0 bases, with 10 bases between. The DNA for the CDR3 is TGTGCCAGCAGCTTAAGGGCAGGGAACCAAGAGACCCAGTACTTC. Protein: CASSLRAGNQETQYF.

V usage is TRBV10-2 and J usage is TRBJ2-3; D remains unclear. Deletions cut 0 bases from V and 1 base from J, with 8 bases between. The CDR3 sequence is 15 residues long. Germline V CDR1 and CDR2: WSHSY, SAAADI. This CDR3 reads CASSESIQRTDTQYF. CDR3 coding DNA: TGCGCCAGCAGTGAGTCGATACAGCGCACAGATACGCAGTATTTT.

Note on this clone: It is unclear where the CDR3 begins or ends on the DNA, so no DNA is shown, and the CDR3 is as TCRdb lists it. The chain is built from TRBV19 and TRBJ2-4; the D call TRBD2 from the table was never checked on the DNA. Germline assignment: CDR1 LNHDA and CDR2 SQIVND (reference sequence). The CDR3 spans 16 residues, counting both ends. This CDR3 reads CASTTVGGGRDNIQYF.

This chain connects TRBV5-4 to TRBJ2-2; TRBD2 matches at 15 bases. Germline V gene lookup returns CDR1 SGHNT and CDR2 YYREEE (reference sequence). V dropped 4 bases and J dropped 5; count of bases not matched to a gene: 6. CDR3 length: 17 residues. The CDR3 protein is CASSLGLAGGSTGELFF. In DNA form, the CDR3 reads TGTGCCAGCAGCCTGGGACTAGCGGGAGGTAGTACCGGGGAGCTGTTTTTT.

The V call is TRBV29-1, the J call TRBJ2-7, with D uncertain. V gave up 8 bases and J gave up 6 bases, with 14 bases separating them. The CDR3 totals 11 residues. Germline V gives CDR1 SQVTM, CDR2 ANQGSEA. The CDR3 coding sequence is TGCAGCTCACAGCACTTGGGCGAGCAGTACTTC. This gives the protein CSSQHLGEQYF.

The chain is built from TRBV5-4 and TRBJ2-1; possible D gene TRBD2, 5 bases. In germline, CDR1 is SGHNT, CDR2 YYREEE (reference sequence). The CDR3 totals 17 residues. Between the trimmed V and J ends, which lost 6 bases and 0 bases, there was a span of 19 bases. The chain's CDR3 is CASTTRTHRSSYNEQFF. The CDR3 coding sequence is TGTGCCAGCACCACTAGGACCCACCGGAGCTCCTACAATGAGCAGTTCTTC.

The chain links TRBV6-6 to TRBJ1-4; tentative D call: TRBD1 (6 bases). The V end lost 7 bases, the J end lost 4 bases, and 16 bases lay between the germline ends. This CDR3 is built from 15 residues. The germline CDR1 and CDR2 sequences are MNHNY and SVGAGI (reference sequence). The CDR3 nucleotides read TGTGCCAGCACCTGGAAGGGGGGGCTTAATGAAAAACTGTTTTTT. The encoded protein is CASTWKGGLNEKLFF.

V is TRBV19 and J is TRBJ2-7; 10 nucleotides line up with TRBD2. Trimming took 4 bases from V and 0 from J; bases not matched to a gene: 9. The germline CDR1 and CDR2 sequences are LNHDA and SQIVND (reference sequence). There are 17 residues in the CDR3. This chain's CDR3 is CASSRGGIAGGSYEQYF. The CDR3 region has the DNA TGTGCCAGTAGTAGAGGAGGGATAGCGGGAGGCTCCTACGAGCAGTACTTC.

The rearrangement uses TRBV5-1 and TRBJ2-5; TRBD2 matches at 15 bases. The CDR3 consists of 16 residues. The V and J ends lost 4 bases and 2 bases, in that order; junction bases with no gene match: 3. Germline CDR1 SGHRS, CDR2 YFSETQ. The DNA of the CDR3 is TGCGCCAGCAGCCAGGGACTAGCGGGAGGACAAGAGACCCAGTACTTC. This translates into CASSQGLAGGQETQYF.

With respect to this clone: A junction end diverges from the germline sequence, so it may reflect a read error. The chain has TRBV7-7 and TRBJ2-3; D unresolved. The CDR3 runs 15 residues. The germline V gene encodes CDR1 SSHAT and CDR2 FNYEAQ (reference sequence). DNA for the CDR3: TGTGCTAGCAGCTTAGACACAGCTAGCACAGATACGCAGTATTTT. Amino acids: CASSLDTASTDTQYF.

The rearrangement links TRBV7-3 to TRBJ1-2; 9 bases are a match to TRBD1. The germline CDR1 and CDR2 sequences are SGHTA and FQGTGA. This CDR3 has 15 residues. The J segment lost 7 bases and the V segment lost 2 bases, leaving 8 bases of the junction unmatched. The CDR3 DNA sequence: TGTGCCAGCAGCTTATTGGGACAGGGATCGGGTGGCTACACCTTC. Protein sequence: CASSLLGQGSGGYTF.

J is TRBJ1-1 and V is TRBV2; D remains ambiguous. CDR3 length: 14 residues. Trimming stripped 4 bases from V and 2 bases from J, with 11 bases between. CDR1 is SNHLY and CDR2 is FYNNEI in the germline V gene. CDR3 DNA sequence: TGTGCCAGCAGTGTAGAGGTCCCAAACACTGAAGCTTTCTTT. Amino acid sequence: CASSVEVPNTEAFF.

The chain links TRBV4-2 to TRBJ1-1; D unclear. Germline values: CDR1 LGHNA, CDR2 YNFKEQ. Between the trimmed V and J ends, which lost 4 bases and 6 bases, there was a span of 9 bases. The CDR3 length is 12 residues. The CDR3 DNA follows: TGTGCCAGCAGCCTTTCGGGGTCTGAAGCTTTCTTT. Translated, it gives CASSLSGSEAFF.

This rearrangement joins TRBV30 to TRBJ2-6; 7 nucleotides agree with TRBD1. The germline CDR1 and CDR2 sequences are GTSNPN and SVGIG (reference sequence). The junction had 12 bases not matched to a gene; V was cut back by 4 bases and J by 0 bases. The CDR3 is 18 amino acids. The CDR3 nucleotides read TGTGCCTGGACCATCCGGGACAGACATCTCTCTGGGGCCAACGTCCTGACTTTC. It codes for CAWTIRDRHLSGANVLTF.

The genes are TRBV7-3 and TRBJ2-2; 8 bases map to TRBD1. V lost 3 bases, J lost 6 bases, and 3 bases stayed unmatched. This CDR3 spans 14 amino acids. Germline CDR1 and CDR2: SGHTA and FQGTGA. Here the CDR3 reads CASSFAQGAGELFF. CDR3 DNA: TGTGCCAGCAGCTTCGCACAGGGGGCCGGGGAGCTGTTTTTT.